These 3 T cell receptor beta chains share one sample of origin, sequenced in a study of monozygotic twins with cystic fibrosis. Method: immunoSEQ multiplex PCR; TCRdb's copy keeps in-frame clones and lacks some. Of 18,000 or so clones listed, about 90% are singletons. Sequenced sample: blood. Receptors originate from a girl between 2 and 10 years old with cystic fibrosis.

This chain joins TRBV7-9 and TRBJ2-7; a weak D match, TRBD2 (5 bases). Germline CDR1 reads SEHNR; CDR2 reads FQNEAQ (reference sequence). This CDR3 comprises 15 residues. V dropped 5 bases and J dropped 2 bases, with 16 bases sitting between them. The CDR3 nucleotides are TGTGCCAGCAGCCCCCGAGCTAGCTTAACCTACGAGCAGTACTTC. As protein: CASSPRASLTYEQYF. Filled out from reference TRBV7-9 and TRBJ2-7, the complete variable domain reads DTGVSQNPRHKITKRGQNVTFRCDPISEHNRLYWYRQTLGQGPEFLTYFQNEAQLEKSRLLSDRFSAERPKGSFSTLEIQRTEQGDSAMYLCASSPRASLTYEQYFGPGTRLTVT.

This chain links TRBV18 with TRBJ2-1; D gene unclear. V lost 2 bases, J lost 8 bases, and 16 bases lay in between. This CDR3 region has 15 residues. The germline V gene encodes CDR1 KGHSH and CDR2 LQKENI. For the CDR3, the DNA is TGTGCCAGCTCACCAAGGGCGGCCGCAACGGATGAGCAGTTCTTC. Amino acids: CASSPRAAATDEQFF.

This chain joins TRBV19 and TRBJ1-5; no definite D call. There are 15 residues in the CDR3. V lost 5 bases to trimming and J lost 2 bases, with 13 bases between them. Germline assignment: CDR1 LNHDA and CDR2 SQIVND (reference sequence). The CDR3: CASSLRHPGNQPQHF. The CDR3, as DNA: TGTGCCAGTAGTTTAAGACACCCAGGCAATCAGCCCCAGCATTTT.